This TCR beta chain was recovered during a study of cytomegalovirus exposure and HLA in healthy donors. Study background: The study placed around 80% of its 350 to 450 genotyped donors in the Caucasian-associated ancestry cluster.

As for this clone: Its antigen is still unknown.

V was clipped by 5 bases and J by 1 base, with 17 bases between them. Germline V gene sequence: CDR1 SGHVS, CDR2 FQNEAQ. The CDR3 is 16 residues long. Study-wide results and limits: Evidence from a later analysis indicated that most CMV-associated TCR beta chains looked HLA-restricted. Common viral pathogens (according to a later analysis) appeared linked to several of the most significant clusters.

Amplification used 60 Vbeta primers and 13 Jbeta primers. The protocol was immunoSEQ multiplex PCR, while the TCRdb copy is restricted to in-frame clones and leaves out a portion. Here the sample spans about 140,000 clones, approximately 82% being singletons. The specimen sequenced was PBMCs. The sequence derives from an older woman in good health and CMV-seropositive. The chain uses TRBV7-8 and TRBJ2-5; TRBD1 is a possible D gene (5 bases). CDR3 sequence: CASSLTRTYLQETQYF. CDR3 nucleotide sequence: TGTGCCAGCAGCCTTACCAGGACATATCTCCAAGAGACCCAGTACTTC.